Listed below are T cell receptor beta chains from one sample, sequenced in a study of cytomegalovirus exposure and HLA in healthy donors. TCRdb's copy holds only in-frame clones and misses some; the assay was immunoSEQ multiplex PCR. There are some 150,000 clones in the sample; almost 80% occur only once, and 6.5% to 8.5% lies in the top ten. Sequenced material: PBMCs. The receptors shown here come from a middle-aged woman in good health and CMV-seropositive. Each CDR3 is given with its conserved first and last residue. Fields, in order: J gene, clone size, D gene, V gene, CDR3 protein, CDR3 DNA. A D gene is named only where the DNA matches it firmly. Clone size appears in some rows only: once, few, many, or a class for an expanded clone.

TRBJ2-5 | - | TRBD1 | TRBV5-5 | CASSLEGQGVVKTQYF | TGTGCCAGCAGCTTGGAGGGACAGGGTGTGGTGAAGACCCAGTACTTC
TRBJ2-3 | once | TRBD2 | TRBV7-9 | CSSSLAGTSGATDTQYF | TGTTCCAGCAGCTTAGCGGGGACTAGCGGGGCGACAGATACGCAGTATTTT
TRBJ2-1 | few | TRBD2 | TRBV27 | CASSPGGAGNEQFF | TGTGCCAGCAGTCCCGGGGGGGCAGGCAATGAGCAGTTCTTC
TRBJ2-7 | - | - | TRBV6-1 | CASSGALTYEQYF | TGTGCCAGCAGTGGGGCCCTAACCTACGAGCAGTACTTC
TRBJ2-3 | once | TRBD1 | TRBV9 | CASSVEGGTGATDTQYF | TGTGCCAGCAGCGTAGAAGGGGGGACAGGGGCCACAGATACGCAGTATTTT
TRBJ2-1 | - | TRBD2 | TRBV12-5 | CASGLEWTSGGAGEQFF | TGTGCTAGTGGTTTAGAATGGACTAGCGGGGGGGCAGGTGAGCAGTTCTTC
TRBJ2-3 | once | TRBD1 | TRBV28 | CASSSGTEADTQYF | TGTGCCAGCAGTTCCGGGACAGAAGCAGATACGCAGTATTTT
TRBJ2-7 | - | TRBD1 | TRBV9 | CASSKYGTDSYEQYF | TGTGCCAGCAGTAAATACGGGACAGACTCCTACGAGCAGTACTTC
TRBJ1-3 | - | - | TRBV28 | CASRPRGQSSGNTIYF | TGTGCCAGCAGGCCTAGAGGGCAAAGCTCTGGAAACACCATATATTTT
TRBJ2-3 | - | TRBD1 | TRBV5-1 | CASSGLTGDTDTQYF | TGCGCCAGCAGCGGCTTGACAGGGGATACAGATACGCAGTATTTT
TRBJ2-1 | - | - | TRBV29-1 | CSVEAQYPYNEQFF | TGCAGCGTTGAGGCCCAGTATCCCTACAATGAGCAGTTCTTC
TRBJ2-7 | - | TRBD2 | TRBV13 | CASSSLAGGVFEQYF | TGTGCCAGCAGCTCTTTAGCGGGGGGGGTTTTTGAGCAGTACTTC
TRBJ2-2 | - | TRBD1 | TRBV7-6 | CASSQGTGGVLFF | TGTGCCAGCAGCCAAGGGACAGGGGGTGTGCTGTTTTTT
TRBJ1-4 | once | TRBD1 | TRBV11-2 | CASRVTGGNEKLFF | TGTGCCAGCAGGGTGACAGGGGGTAATGAAAAACTGTTTTTT
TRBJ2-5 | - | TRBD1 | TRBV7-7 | CASSSGGGQTQYF | TGTGCCAGCAGCTCAGGGGGCGGACAGACCCAGTACTTC
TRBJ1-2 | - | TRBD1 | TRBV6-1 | CASNDRGQGGGYTF | TGTGCCAGCAATGACAGGGGGCAGGGTGGTGGCTACACCTTC
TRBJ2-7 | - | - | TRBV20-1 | CSASPEYEQYF | TGCAGTGCTAGTCCAGAATACGAGCAGTACTTC
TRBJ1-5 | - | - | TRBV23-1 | CASSQRGGNQPQHF | TGCGCCAGCAGTCAGCGCGGGGGTAATCAGCCCCAGCATTTT
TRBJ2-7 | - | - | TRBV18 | CASSPREGAHEQYF | TGTGCCAGCTCACCACGTGAAGGGGCCCACGAGCAGTACTTC
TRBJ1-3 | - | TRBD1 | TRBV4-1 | CASSRIQGDGNTIYF | TGCGCCAGCAGCCGCATACAGGGGGATGGAAACACCATATATTTT
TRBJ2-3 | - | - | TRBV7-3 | CASSPWGEPSTDTQYF | TGTGCCAGCAGCCCATGGGGGGAGCCTAGCACAGATACGCAGTATTTT